Listed here are 16 T cell receptor beta chains from one sample, sequenced in a study of cytomegalovirus exposure and HLA in healthy donors. The data were produced by immunoSEQ multiplex PCR, yet TCRdb's version contains in-frame clones alone and is incomplete. This table has approximately 270,000 clones, 86% appearing once. The sequenced sample was PBMCs. The source of these receptors is a woman in her late teens or twenties in good health and CMV-seronegative.

The chain joins TRBV5-8 to TRBJ2-7; 12 positions match TRBD1. This CDR3 is 16 amino acids long. CDR1 and CDR2 (germline): SGHTS, YDEGEE. With 4 bases clipped from V and 7 bases from J, the junction kept 12 bases outside the gene matches. The CDR3 loop reads CASSPGPGQGAWEQYF. DNA for the CDR3: TGTGCCAGCAGCCCCGGTCCGGGACAGGGGGCTTGGGAGCAGTACTTC.

On this clone: The same CDR3 also results from other DNA sequences found in this sample. The chain employs TRBV28 and TRBJ2-7; no clear D gene. The V end lost 2 bases, the J end lost 2 bases, and 4 bases lay between the germline ends. Germline V gene lookup returns CDR1 MDHEN and CDR2 SYDVKM. The CDR3 covers 12 residues. CDR3 sequence reads: CASSLAPYEQYF. The CDR3 DNA reads TGTGCCAGCAGTTTAGCGCCCTACGAGCAGTACTTC.

This clone turned up a few times. This sequence joins TRBV12-5 and TRBJ1-2, with a possible D match to TRBD1 (6 bases). The CDR3 totals 16 residues. From germline, CDR1 is LGHNT and CDR2 FRNRAP. Trimming pared 0 bases from V and 0 bases from J, leaving 11 bases between. CDR3 in DNA: TGTGCTAGTGGTTTGGTACTAGGGACAACTAACTATGGCTACACCTTC. Amino acids: CASGLVLGTTNYGYTF.

The genes are TRBV5-1 and TRBJ1-1; D remains unclear. Germline V gene lookup returns CDR1 SGHRS and CDR2 YFSETQ. Trimming left V 2 bases short and J 2 bases short, with 7 bases between. CDR3 length equals 13 residues. Here the CDR3 DNA reads TGCGCCAGCAGCTTCCGGGAAAACACTGAAGCTTTCTTT. As protein: CASSFRENTEAFF.

The chain recombines TRBV5-1 with TRBJ1-2; D is unresolved. Germline lookup yields CDR1 SGHRS and CDR2 YFSETQ. V shed 5 bases and J shed 5 bases, with 16 bases lying between them. The CDR3 has 14 amino acids. The CDR3 region is CASSTEGLVYGYTF. CDR3 DNA sequence: TGCGCCAGCAGTACCGAGGGATTGGTTTATGGCTACACCTTC. The full variable domain, in which reference TRBV5-1 and TRBJ1-2 provide the parts outside the CDR3, is KAGVTQTPRYLIKTRGQQVTLSCSPISGHRSVSWYQQTPGQGLQFLFEYFSETQRNKGNFPGRFSGRQFSNSRSEMNVSTLELGDSALYLCASSTEGLVYGYTFGSGTRLTVV.

The rearrangement uses TRBV27 and TRBJ2-3; 10 bases match TRBD1. Trimming at V came to 8 bases and at J to 5 bases, leaving 7 bases not matched to a gene. Per germline, CDR1 MNHEY and CDR2 SMNVEV (reference sequence). The CDR3 runs 14 residues. CDR3 loop: CASSDRGRIDTQYF. The CDR3 nucleotides are TGTGCCAGCTCAGACAGGGGGCGGATAGATACGCAGTATTTT.

The chain links TRBV12-5 to TRBJ1-5, with D maybe TRBD1 (6 bases). V was cut by 0 bases and J by 6 bases, with 12 bases left in between. The germline gives CDR1 LGHNT, CDR2 FRNRAP. The CDR3 consists of 15 residues. CDR3 DNA: TGTGCTAGTGGTTTGGTACAGGGAGAGGGTCAGCCCCAGCATTTT. Amino acids: CASGLVQGEGQPQHF. Using reference TRBV12-5 and TRBJ1-5 for the parts outside the CDR3, the full variable domain is DARVTQTPRHKVTEMGQEVTMRCQPILGHNTVFWYRQTMMQGLELLAYFRNRAPLDDSGMPKDRFSAEMPDATLATLKIQPSEPRDSAVYFCASGLVQGEGQPQHFGDGTRLSIL.

The chain employs TRBV2 and TRBJ2-1; 8 bases map to TRBD2. This CDR3 comprises 19 residues. Unmatched junction bases numbered 15, after V lost 3 bases and J lost 2 bases. The germline V gene has CDR1 SNHLY and CDR2 FYNNEI. CDR3 sequence reads: CASSDSRSGSTRTYNEQFF. For the CDR3, the DNA is TGTGCCAGCAGTGATTCAAGGAGCGGGAGTACCCGAACCTACAATGAGCAGTTCTTC.

Only one count was recorded for this clone. The chain is built from TRBV5-1 and TRBJ2-3; 8 nucleotides align to TRBD2. CDR1 and CDR2 from the germline V gene are SGHRS and YFSETQ. The CDR3 is made up of 13 amino acids. Trimming at V came to 2 bases and at J to 4 bases, leaving 0 bases not matched to a gene. For the CDR3, the DNA is TGCGCCAGCAGCTTAGCGGGAGCAGATACGCAGTATTTT. This codes for CASSLAGADTQYF.

This chain uses TRBV9 with TRBJ1-2; D remains ambiguous. Trimming stripped 4 bases from V and 1 base from J, with 11 bases between. The germline V gene encodes CDR1 SGDLS and CDR2 YYNGEE. The CDR3 runs to 14 residues. The CDR3 spells CASSPIELNYGYTF. The DNA for the CDR3 is TGTGCCAGCAGCCCGATCGAGCTTAACTATGGCTACACCTTC.

The rearrangement joins TRBV9 to TRBJ2-7; a weak D match, TRBD2 (6 bases). Germline V gene lookup returns CDR1 SGDLS and CDR2 YYNGEE. Trimming cost V 0 bases and J 7 bases, with 11 bases left between them. This CDR3 is built from 13 residues. CDR3 sequence (DNA): TGTGCCAGCAGCGTAGGACTAGTTGGTGAGCAGTACTTC. Translated: CASSVGLVGEQYF.

The sample holds a few counts of this clone. Other DNA sequences in this sample translate to the same CDR3. The DNA of the CDR3 is TGTGCCAGCAGTTACTCGGCAGGCAGCTCCTACGAGCAGTACTTC. It translates to CASSYSAGSSYEQYF. This chain connects TRBV6-5 to TRBJ2-7, with unresolved D. V lost 0 bases and J lost 0, with 9 bases in between. Germline V gene sequence: CDR1 MNHEY, CDR2 SVGAGI. This CDR3 comprises 15 residues.

This clone appeared a single time. The chain combines TRBV6-5 with TRBJ1-2; weak D call: TRBD1 (6 bases). CDR3 size: 14 residues. Germline CDR1 is MNHEY and CDR2 is SVGAGI. The ends were cut back, 0 bases at V and 7 bases at J, with 12 bases in the middle. The CDR3 sequence is CASSYSGTPGGYTF. In DNA form, the CDR3 reads TGTGCCAGCAGTTACTCTGGGACACCGGGTGGCTACACCTTC.

The chain links TRBV19 to TRBJ1-4, with D possibly matching TRBD1 (5 bases). The germline V and J ends were trimmed by 7 bases and 2 bases, with 14 bases remaining between them. This CDR3 is 15 amino acids long. CDR1 LNHDA and CDR2 SQIVND come from the germline V gene (reference sequence). CDR3 sequence reads: CASKPQPGTNEKLFF. The CDR3 nucleotides read TGTGCCAGTAAACCTCAGCCAGGGACTAATGAAAAACTGTTTTTT.

This clone was seen a single time. This CDR3 reads CASSQVLGTGAATEAFF. CDR3 nucleotides: TGCGCCAGCAGCCAAGTTTTGGGAACTGGGGCAGCCACTGAAGCTTTCTTT. The V and J genes are TRBV4-1 and TRBJ1-1, with TRBD1 as a possible D gene (5 bases). The CDR3 has 17 amino acids. The germline CDR1 and CDR2 sequences are MGHRA and YSYEKL. The V gene lost 1 base and the J gene lost 4 bases, with 19 bases spanning the gap.

The chain recombines TRBV20-1 with TRBJ2-1; the D gene is possibly TRBD1 (5 bases). This CDR3 spans 11 amino acids. Per the germline V gene, CDR1 is DFQATT and CDR2 is SNEGSKA (reference sequence). Trimming removed 6 bases from V and 8 bases from J, with 11 bases in between. The CDR3, as DNA: TGCAGTGCCAAAAGGGGCGATGAGCAGTTCTTC. As protein: CSAKRGDEQFF.